This T cell receptor (beta chain) was identified in a study of cytomegalovirus exposure and HLA in healthy donors. Researchers ran the PCR with 60 Vbeta and 13 Jbeta primers. Sequencing was performed with immunoSEQ multiplex PCR; in TCRdb, only in-frame clones are kept and a portion is missing. The profile covers around 200,000 clones, with around three quarters appearing a single time and less than 2% taken by the ten largest. Sequenced: PBMCs. The TCR originated in a woman aged 18-35 years in good health and CMV-seronegative.

CDR3 nucleotides: TGTGCCATCAGTGAGTCCCCGAGCAGGGGGCAAGAGACCCAGTACTTC. It encodes CAISESPSRGQETQYF. V usage is TRBV10-3 and J usage is TRBJ2-5; 7 nucleotides agree with TRBD1. The V segment lost 0 bases and the J segment 2 bases; nucleotides outside the gene matches: 6. Germline lookup yields CDR1 ENHRY and CDR2 SYGVKD. The CDR3 length is 16 residues.